This T cell receptor (beta chain) stems from a study of monozygotic twins with inflammatory bowel disease (dated by TCRdb to about 2019). With respect to the entire study: The full study comprised some 30 monozygotic twin pairs: nine German pairs (four IBD-concordant, five IBD-discordant) and 19 IBD-discordant Danish pairs. Each individual had, on average, about 151 000 unique TCRalpha sequences and 181 000 unique TCRbeta sequences available for analysis. The search for disease-associated traits relied mainly on comparing, within discordant pairs, IBD patients with their genetically identical healthy co-twins. What the work shows at the level of the full study, not this receptor alone: The results gave no support for a single strong signal or clonotype linked to IBD. The analysis was unable to tell different T cell subtypes apart. No difference in repertoire similarity was observed between concordant and discordant twins, possibly owing to limited statistical power. Because patients were on differing immunosuppressive treatments, the repertoires may have picked up extra background noise and inter-individual variability. Fewer clonotypes were shared with other individuals by IBD patients than by healthy twins, most markedly in patients showing signs of disease activity. A decrease in TCRbeta repertoire diversity, as measured by inverse Simpson index, was observed in IBD patients compared with their healthy co-twins.

Library creation used 5' RACE. For each TCR library, 3,500 to 4,000 ng of total RNA was used. For each sample, cDNA synthesis with SMARTScribe reverse transcriptase was split into eight separate reactions. During cDNA synthesis, template switching was used to introduce unique molecular identifiers that contained a 6-nucleotide sample barcode. Two nested PCRs of about 15 and 9 cycles amplified the TCRalpha and TCRbeta cDNA, and bead purification followed each PCR. Before amplification, cDNA was treated with uracil DNA-glycosylase and purified using the QIAquick PCR purification kit. The second PCR added Illumina TruSeq-compatible adapters along with sample-specific barcodes. TapeStation and Qubit were used to check library quality and concentration, and 4.5 to 6.5 ng of each library was pooled. Sequencing of the pooled libraries was done on an Illumina HiSeq2500 single-index Rapid Run using custom sequencing primers and 2 x 100 bp reads. Under the source paper's analysis protocol: MiGEC version 1.2.6 was used for UMI-based consensus assembly, which corrected PCR and sequencing errors. MiXCR version 2.1.1 handled V(D)J alignment, clonotype assembly and CDR3 extraction. Normalisation of gene usage, clonotype sharing and MAIT/NKT TCR abundance was achieved by analysing the top 1000, 10 000 and 20 000 clonotypes per sample. After downsampling to 27 000 UMIs, diversity was calculated as the inverse Simpson index using the vegan R package. Statistical testing used paired Mann-Whitney U tests on the discordant twin pairs and applied Benjamini-Hochberg correction for multiple testing. Reprocessed by TCRdb, the reads give a single entry per CDR3 protein sequence, without DNA. These V and J calls originate from TCRdb's pipeline instead of the authors' own analysis. The table of this sample itemizes 150,000 to 200,000 distinct CDR3 sequences. Less than 7.5% of the sample goes to the ten largest clones.

Points on this clonotype: Its cognate antigen has yet to be identified.

From each donor, a roughly 2.5 ml peripheral blood sample was drawn into PAXgene tubes and stored at -80 degrees C. Total RNA was isolated from whole blood with the PAXgene blood miRNA kit on an automated QIAcube, without T cell sorting. Peripheral blood from monozygotic twin pairs who were concordant or discordant for inflammatory bowel disease underwent deep TCRalpha and TCRbeta repertoire profiling using unique molecular barcoding. For every twin pair, smoking habits were documented, and each individual was categorised as a current, former or never smoker. CDR3 length: 17 amino acids, cysteine to phenylalanine. No DNA is recorded. The germline V gene (reference sequence) yields DFQATT for CDR1 and SNEGSKA for CDR2.

Sequenced: blood. This chain is built from TRBV20-1 and TRBJ2-3; TCRdb's D call, TRBD2, is unchecked because there is no DNA. The TCR was taken from a human donor with ulcerative colitis or Crohn's disease, or a healthy co-twin of an affected twin (not recorded which). For the CDR3, the sequence is CSARATTLAGSTDTQYF.